This T cell receptor (beta chain) was retrieved from a study of T cell responses to AZD1222 COVID-19 vaccine. Method: immunoSEQ multiplex PCR; TCRdb's copy keeps in-frame clones and lacks some. The sample lists 120,000 to 150,000 clones; about 93% were seen once. The CDR3 spans 16 residues. In germline, CDR1 is MNHNY, CDR2 SVGAGI (reference sequence). The ends lost 6 bases at V and 4 bases at J; junction bases unmatched: 12. The specimen comprised peripheral blood, sampled on day 0 of MenACWY control vaccination. This sequence joins TRBV6-6 and TRBJ1-5; 7 positions match TRBD1. This TCR came from an adult in good health. CDR3 protein: CASSRDRDSRNQPQHF. CDR3 bases: TGTGCCAGCAGCCGCGACAGGGATTCGCGGAATCAGCCCCAGCATTTT.